This TCR beta chain was identified in a study of beta chain features in type 1 diabetes. Study-wide results and caveats: There was a possibility that cDNA sequencing over-represented cells with high TCR expression. Diminished insertions and augmented deletions at VDJ junctions characterized type 1 diabetes patients.

Isolated RNA was reverse transcribed in full, so expressed TCRB transcripts were sequenced. Assay: immunoSEQ multiplex PCR; the TCRdb copy retains only in-frame clones and omits some. The sample gives under 950,000 clones, 15% to 20% of which show up once; 0.02% to 0.025% is in the top ten. In the case of this clone: The antigen remains unidentified.

V shed 3 bases, J shed 8 bases, and the junction held 4 bases outside the gene matches. Per germline, CDR1 SEHNR and CDR2 FQNEAQ (reference sequence). The CDR3 extends over 13 amino acids. Sequenced sample: naive CD4+ T cells from blood. The chain is built from TRBV7-9 and TRBJ2-7; 10 nucleotides align to TRBD2. The sequence was collected from a woman under 30 in good health. In DNA, the CDR3 is TGTGCCAGCAGCTTGGCTAGCGGGAGAAAGCAGTACTTC. Amino acids: CASSLASGRKQYF.